This record covers a single T cell receptor beta chain. The data are from a study of technical replicates of blood from four donors. The germline V gene has CDR1 WNHNN and CDR2 SYGVQD (reference sequence). The CDR3 sequence is 14 residues long. The V end lost 5 bases, the J end lost 0 bases, and 11 bases lay between the germline ends. Clones were read by immunoSEQ multiplex PCR, and TCRdb kept only the in-frame ones, dropping some. Among about 14,000 clones listed, 70% to 90% were seen once. This chain connects TRBV10-1 to TRBJ2-7; weak D call: TRBD2 (6 bases). This TCR came from a human donor in good health. The sample comprised PBMCs. CDR3 sequence reads: CASSRAGPSYEQYF. CDR3 DNA: TGCGCCAGCAGTCGCGCGGGGCCCTCCTACGAGCAGTACTTC.